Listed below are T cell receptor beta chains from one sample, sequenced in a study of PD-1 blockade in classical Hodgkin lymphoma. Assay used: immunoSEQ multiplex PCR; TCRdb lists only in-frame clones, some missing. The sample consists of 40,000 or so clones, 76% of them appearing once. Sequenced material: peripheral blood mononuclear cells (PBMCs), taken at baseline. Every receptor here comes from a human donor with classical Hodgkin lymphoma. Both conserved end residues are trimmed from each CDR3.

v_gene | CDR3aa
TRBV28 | ASSPGGAGYSYNEQF
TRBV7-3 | ASSSRGHADLYGYT
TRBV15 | ATSTDGNQPQH
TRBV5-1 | ASSPLQLSYEQY
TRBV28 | ASNSPLGGETQY
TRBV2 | ASSVTSGSSDTQY
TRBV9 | ASSGGLGGPDNEQF
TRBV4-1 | ASSQGKQGTSGNTIY
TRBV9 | ASNGRGLNRETQY
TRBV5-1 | ASSLYAGAADTEAF
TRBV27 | ASSLFRGAKTGELF
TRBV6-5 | ASSRWGTGVYEQY
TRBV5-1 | ASSLAGRSEAF
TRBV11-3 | ASSSEGQGANVLT
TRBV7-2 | ASSLGDRGSYEQY
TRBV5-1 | ASSLAGVGTDTQY
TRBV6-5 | ASSYKRRGGTGELF
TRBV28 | ASSLQGAFYEQY
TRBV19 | ASTPWRAYSNQPQH
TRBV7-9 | ASSHEGGHSYNEQF
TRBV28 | ASRNQGADNEQF
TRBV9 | ASSRPGQNYGYT
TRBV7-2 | ASSLVGRGPDTQY
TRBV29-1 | SALRNTEAF
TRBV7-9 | ASSEDSFQETQY
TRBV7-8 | ASIAGHPRRAGELF
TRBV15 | ATSRDWIYEQY
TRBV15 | ATSRTGATEAF
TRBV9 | ASSTRDFQETQY
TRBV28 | ASSLDRRKTQY
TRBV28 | ASSLGQGASLAGPSTQY
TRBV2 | ASSESGTANQPQH
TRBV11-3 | ASSFRSQNTGELF
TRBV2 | ASSRLGGRADTQY
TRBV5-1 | ASSYRTNTEAF
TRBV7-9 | ASSPGTRRNTGELF
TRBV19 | ASSMGVNEQY
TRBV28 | ASSFLGLAGAEQY
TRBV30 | AWSDLKDEVEKLF
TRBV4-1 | ASSQDLERTDTQY
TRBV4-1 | ASSQDGGSKTQY
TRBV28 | ASSLWTGGPYEQY